The following is a TCR beta chain sequence with its context. How the authors handled the data: From reference gene primer amplification, estimates of nucleated cell counts were derived. The protocol was immunoSEQ multiplex PCR, while the TCRdb copy is restricted to in-frame clones and leaves out a portion. V and J calls plus clone size are reproduced from that table; the DNA served to infer D and trimming. The data hold 250,000 to 300,000 clones, with around nine tenths observed a single time. This CDR3 comprises 15 residues. J was trimmed by 5 bases and V by 2 bases; bases with no gene match: 7. Per germline, CDR1 SGHRS and CDR2 YFSETQ. The entry originates in a study of blood T cell repertoires in COVID-19. Study details: Acute and convalescent COVID-19 specimens originated in the United States, Italy and Spain. From T cells, B-cell-depleted T cells, or PBMCs came the material, which was cDNA or gDNA.

The source of this sequence is a woman in her thirties with COVID-19, enrolled during active disease. Sample: peripheral blood. The V gene is TRBV5-1, the J gene TRBJ2-1; 7 bases line up with TRBD1. CDR3 protein: CASSLRGGANNEQFF. The CDR3 coding sequence is TGCGCCAGCAGCTTACGAGGGGGCGCGAACAATGAGCAGTTCTTC.